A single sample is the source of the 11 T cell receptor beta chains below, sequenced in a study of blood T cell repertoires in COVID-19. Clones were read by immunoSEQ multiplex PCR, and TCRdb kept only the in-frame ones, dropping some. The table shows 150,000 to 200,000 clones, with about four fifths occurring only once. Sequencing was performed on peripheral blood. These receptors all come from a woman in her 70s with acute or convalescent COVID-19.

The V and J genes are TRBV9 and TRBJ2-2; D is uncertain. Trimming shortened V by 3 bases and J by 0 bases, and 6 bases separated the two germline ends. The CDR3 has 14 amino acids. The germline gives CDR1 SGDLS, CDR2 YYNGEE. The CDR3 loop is CASSGVTNTGELFF. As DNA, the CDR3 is TGTGCCAGCAGCGGAGTGACGAACACCGGGGAGCTGTTTTTT.

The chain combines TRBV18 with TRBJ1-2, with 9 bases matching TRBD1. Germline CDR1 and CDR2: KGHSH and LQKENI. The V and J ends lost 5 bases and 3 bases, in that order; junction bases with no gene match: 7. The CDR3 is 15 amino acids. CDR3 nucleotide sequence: TGTGCCAGCTCAACCACAGGGGGCAGGGACTATGGCTACACCTTC. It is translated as CASSTTGGRDYGYTF. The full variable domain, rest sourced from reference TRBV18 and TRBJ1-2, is NAGVMQNPRHLVRRRGQEARLRCSPMKGHSHVYWYRQLPEEGLKFMVYLQKENIIDESGMPKERFSAEFPKEGPSILRIQQVVRGDSAAYFCASSTTGGRDYGYTFGSGTRLTVV.

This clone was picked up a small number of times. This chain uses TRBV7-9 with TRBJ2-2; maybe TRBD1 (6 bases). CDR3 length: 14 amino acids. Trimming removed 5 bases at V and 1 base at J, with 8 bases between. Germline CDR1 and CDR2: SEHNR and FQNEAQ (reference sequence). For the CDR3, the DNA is TGTGCCAGCAGCCCGGGACAGAACACCGGGGAGCTGTTTTTT. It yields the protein CASSPGQNTGELFF.

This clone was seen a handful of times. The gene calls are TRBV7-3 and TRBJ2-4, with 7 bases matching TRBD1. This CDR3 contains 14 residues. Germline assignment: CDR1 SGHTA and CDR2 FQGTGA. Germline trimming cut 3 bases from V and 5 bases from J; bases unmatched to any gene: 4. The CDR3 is CASSFGQDQNIQYF. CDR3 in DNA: TGTGCCAGCAGCTTCGGACAGGACCAAAACATTCAGTACTTC.

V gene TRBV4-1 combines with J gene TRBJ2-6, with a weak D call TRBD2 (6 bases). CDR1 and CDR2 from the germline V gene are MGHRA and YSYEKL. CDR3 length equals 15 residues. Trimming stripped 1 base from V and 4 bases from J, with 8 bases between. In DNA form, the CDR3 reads TGCGCCAGCAGCCAAGGGAGGGCCGGGGCCAACGTCCTGACTTTC. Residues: CASSQGRAGANVLTF.

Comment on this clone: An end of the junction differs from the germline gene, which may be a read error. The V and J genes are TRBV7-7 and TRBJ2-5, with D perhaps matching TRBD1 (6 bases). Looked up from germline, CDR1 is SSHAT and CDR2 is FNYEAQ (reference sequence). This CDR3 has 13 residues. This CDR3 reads CASSLAGRGTQYF. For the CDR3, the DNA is TGTGCTAGCAGCTTAGCCGGCAGGGGAACCCAGTACTTC.

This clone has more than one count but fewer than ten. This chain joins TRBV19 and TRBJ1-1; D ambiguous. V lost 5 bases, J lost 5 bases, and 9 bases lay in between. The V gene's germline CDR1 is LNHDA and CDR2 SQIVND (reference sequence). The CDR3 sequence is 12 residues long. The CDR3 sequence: CASSWSATEAFF. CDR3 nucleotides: TGTGCCAGTAGTTGGAGTGCAACTGAAGCTTTCTTT.

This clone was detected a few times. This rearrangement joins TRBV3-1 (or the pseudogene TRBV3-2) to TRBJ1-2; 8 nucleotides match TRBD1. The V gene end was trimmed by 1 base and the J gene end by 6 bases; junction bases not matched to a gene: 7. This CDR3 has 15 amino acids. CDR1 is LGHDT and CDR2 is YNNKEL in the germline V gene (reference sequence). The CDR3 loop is CASSQGRQGADGYTF. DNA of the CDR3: TGTGCCAGCAGCCAAGGGCGGCAGGGGGCGGATGGCTACACCTTC.

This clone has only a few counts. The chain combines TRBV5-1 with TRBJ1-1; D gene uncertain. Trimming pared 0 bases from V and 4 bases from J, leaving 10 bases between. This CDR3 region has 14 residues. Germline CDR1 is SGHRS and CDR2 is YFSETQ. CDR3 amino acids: CASSLGISPTEAFF. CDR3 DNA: TGCGCCAGCAGCTTGGGGATTAGCCCCACTGAAGCTTTCTTT.

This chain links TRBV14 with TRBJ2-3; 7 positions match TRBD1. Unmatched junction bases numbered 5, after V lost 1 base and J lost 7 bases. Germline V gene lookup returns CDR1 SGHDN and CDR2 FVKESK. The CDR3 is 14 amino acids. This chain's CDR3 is CASSQGTGANTQYF. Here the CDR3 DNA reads TGTGCCAGCAGCCAAGGAACAGGGGCTAATACGCAGTATTTT.

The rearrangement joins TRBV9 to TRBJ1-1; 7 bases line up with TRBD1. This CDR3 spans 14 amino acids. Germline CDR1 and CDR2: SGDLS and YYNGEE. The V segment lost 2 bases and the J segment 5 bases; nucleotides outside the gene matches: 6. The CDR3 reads CASSVRDSRTEAFF. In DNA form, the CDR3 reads TGTGCCAGCAGCGTCCGGGACAGTCGGACTGAAGCTTTCTTT. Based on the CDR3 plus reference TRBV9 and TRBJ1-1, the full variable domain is DSGVTQTPKHLITATGQRVTLRCSPRSGDLSVYWYQQSLDQGLQFLIQYYNGEERAKGNILERFSAQQFPDLHSELNLSSLELGDSALYFCASSVRDSRTEAFFGQGTRLTVV.